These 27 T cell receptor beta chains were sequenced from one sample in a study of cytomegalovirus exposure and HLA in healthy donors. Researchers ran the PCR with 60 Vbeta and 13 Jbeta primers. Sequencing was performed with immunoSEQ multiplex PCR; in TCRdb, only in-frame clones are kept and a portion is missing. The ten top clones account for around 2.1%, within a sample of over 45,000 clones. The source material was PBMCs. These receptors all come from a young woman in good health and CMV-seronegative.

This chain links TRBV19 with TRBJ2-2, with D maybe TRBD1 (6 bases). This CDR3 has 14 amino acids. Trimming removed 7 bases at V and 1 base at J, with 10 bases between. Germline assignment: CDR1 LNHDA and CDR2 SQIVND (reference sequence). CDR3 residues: CASTWTENTGELFF. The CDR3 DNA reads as TGTGCCAGTACCTGGACAGAGAACACCGGGGAGCTGTTTTTT.

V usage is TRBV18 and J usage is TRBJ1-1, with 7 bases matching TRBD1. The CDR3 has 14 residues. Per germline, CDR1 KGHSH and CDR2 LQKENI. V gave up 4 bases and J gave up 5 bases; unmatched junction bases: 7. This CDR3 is CASSLGTEITEAFF. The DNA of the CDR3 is TGTGCCAGCTCACTCGGGACAGAAATAACTGAAGCTTTCTTT.

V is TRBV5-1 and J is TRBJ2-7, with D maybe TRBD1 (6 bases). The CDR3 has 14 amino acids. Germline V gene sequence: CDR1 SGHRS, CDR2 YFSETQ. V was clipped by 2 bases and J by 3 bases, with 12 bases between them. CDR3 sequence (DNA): TGCGCCAGCAGCTTAAACCGGGACAACTACGAGCAGTACTTC. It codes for CASSLNRDNYEQYF.

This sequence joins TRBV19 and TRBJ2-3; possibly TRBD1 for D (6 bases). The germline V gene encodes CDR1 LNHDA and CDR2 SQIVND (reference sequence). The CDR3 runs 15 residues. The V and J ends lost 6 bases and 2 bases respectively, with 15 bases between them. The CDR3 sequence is CASRHRDTYTDTQYF. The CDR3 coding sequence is TGTGCCAGTAGGCACCGGGACACCTACACAGATACGCAGTATTTT. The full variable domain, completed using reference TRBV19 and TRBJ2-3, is DGGITQSPKYLFRKEGQNVTLSCEQNLNHDAMYWYRQDPGQGLRLIYYSQIVNDFQKGDIAEGYSVSREKKESFPLTVTSAQKNPTAFYLCASRHRDTYTDTQYFGPGTRLTVL.

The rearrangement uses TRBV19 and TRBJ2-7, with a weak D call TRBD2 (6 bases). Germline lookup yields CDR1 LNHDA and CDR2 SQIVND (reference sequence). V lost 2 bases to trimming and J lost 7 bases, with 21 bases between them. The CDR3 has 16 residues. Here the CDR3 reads CASSIPGRASAREQYF. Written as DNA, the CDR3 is TGTGCCAGTAGTATACCCGGGAGAGCCTCCGCTCGAGAGCAGTACTTC.

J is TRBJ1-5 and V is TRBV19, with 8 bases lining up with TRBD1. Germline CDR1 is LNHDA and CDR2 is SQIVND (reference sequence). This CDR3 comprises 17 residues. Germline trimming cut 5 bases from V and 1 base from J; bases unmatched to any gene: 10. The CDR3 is CASSPRQGAWSNQPQHF. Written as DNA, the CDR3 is TGTGCCAGTAGTCCGCGGCAGGGGGCTTGGAGCAATCAGCCCCAGCATTTT.

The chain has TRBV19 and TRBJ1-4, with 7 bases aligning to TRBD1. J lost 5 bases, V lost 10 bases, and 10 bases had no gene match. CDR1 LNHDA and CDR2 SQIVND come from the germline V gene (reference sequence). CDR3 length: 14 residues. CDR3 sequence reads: CATKKGAENEKLFF. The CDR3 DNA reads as TGTGCCACCAAAAAGGGGGCTGAGAATGAAAAACTGTTTTTT. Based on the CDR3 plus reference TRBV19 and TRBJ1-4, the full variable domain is DGGITQSPKYLFRKEGQNVTLSCEQNLNHDAMYWYRQDPGQGLRLIYYSQIVNDFQKGDIAEGYSVSREKKESFPLTVTSAQKNPTAFYLCATKKGAENEKLFFGSGTQLSVL.

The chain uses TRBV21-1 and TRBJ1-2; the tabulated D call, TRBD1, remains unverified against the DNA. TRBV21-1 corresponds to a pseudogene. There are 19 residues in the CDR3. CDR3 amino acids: CASTEKGWDREETNYGYTF. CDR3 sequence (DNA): TGTGCCAGCACTGAGAAGGGATGGGACAGGGAGGAAACTAACTATGGCTACACCTTC.

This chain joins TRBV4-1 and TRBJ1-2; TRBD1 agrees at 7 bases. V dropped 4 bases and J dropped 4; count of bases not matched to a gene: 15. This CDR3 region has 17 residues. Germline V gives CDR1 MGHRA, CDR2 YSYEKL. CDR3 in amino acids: CASSRREEGAFFYGYTF. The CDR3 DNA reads TGCGCCAGCAGCCGAAGGGAGGAGGGGGCCTTCTTCTATGGCTACACCTTC.

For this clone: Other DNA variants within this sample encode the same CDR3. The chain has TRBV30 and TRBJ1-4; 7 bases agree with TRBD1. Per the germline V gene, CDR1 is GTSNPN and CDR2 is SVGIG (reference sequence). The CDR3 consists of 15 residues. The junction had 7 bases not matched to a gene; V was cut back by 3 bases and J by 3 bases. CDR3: CAWSQSGQPNEKLFF. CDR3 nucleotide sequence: TGTGCCTGGAGCCAATCGGGACAGCCTAATGAAAAACTGTTTTTT. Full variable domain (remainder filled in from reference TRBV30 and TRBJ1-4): SQTIHQWPATLVQPVGSPLSLECTVEGTSNPNLYWYRQAAGRGLQLLFYSVGIGQISSEVPQNLSASRPQDRQFILSSKKLLLSDSGFYLCAWSQSGQPNEKLFFGSGTQLSVL.

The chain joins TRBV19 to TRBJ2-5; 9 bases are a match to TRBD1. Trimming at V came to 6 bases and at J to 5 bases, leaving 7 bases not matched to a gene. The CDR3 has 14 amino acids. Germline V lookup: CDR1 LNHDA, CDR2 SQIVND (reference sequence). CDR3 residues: CASRTGGADETQYF. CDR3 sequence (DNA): TGTGCCAGTAGAACAGGGGGCGCGGATGAGACCCAGTACTTC. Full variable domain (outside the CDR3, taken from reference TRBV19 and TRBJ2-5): DGGITQSPKYLFRKEGQNVTLSCEQNLNHDAMYWYRQDPGQGLRLIYYSQIVNDFQKGDIAEGYSVSREKKESFPLTVTSAQKNPTAFYLCASRTGGADETQYFGPGTRLLVL.

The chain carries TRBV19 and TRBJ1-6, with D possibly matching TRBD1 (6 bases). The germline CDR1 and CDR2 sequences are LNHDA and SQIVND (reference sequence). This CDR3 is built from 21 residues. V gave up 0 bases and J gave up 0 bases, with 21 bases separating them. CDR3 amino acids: CASSIEWGRTYSSSYNSPLHF. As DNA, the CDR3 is TGTGCCAGTAGTATAGAGTGGGGGCGGACCTACTCAAGCTCCTATAATTCACCCCTCCACTTT. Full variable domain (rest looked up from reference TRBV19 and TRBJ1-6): DGGITQSPKYLFRKEGQNVTLSCEQNLNHDAMYWYRQDPGQGLRLIYYSQIVNDFQKGDIAEGYSVSREKKESFPLTVTSAQKNPTAFYLCASSIEWGRTYSSSYNSPLHFGNGTRLTVT.

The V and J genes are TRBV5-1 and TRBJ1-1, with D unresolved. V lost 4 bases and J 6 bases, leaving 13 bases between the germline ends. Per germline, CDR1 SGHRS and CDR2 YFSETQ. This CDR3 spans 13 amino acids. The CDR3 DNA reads TGCGCCAGCAGCCTAGCGGGTATCTCTGAAGCTTTCTTT. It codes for CASSLAGISEAFF.

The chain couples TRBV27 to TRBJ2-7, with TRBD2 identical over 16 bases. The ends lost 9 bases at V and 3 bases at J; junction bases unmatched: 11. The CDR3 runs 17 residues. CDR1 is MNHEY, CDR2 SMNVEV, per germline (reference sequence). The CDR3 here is CASGTSGGGKGGYEQYF. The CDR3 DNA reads TGTGCCAGTGGGACTAGCGGGGGGGGGAAAGGGGGCTACGAGCAGTACTTC.

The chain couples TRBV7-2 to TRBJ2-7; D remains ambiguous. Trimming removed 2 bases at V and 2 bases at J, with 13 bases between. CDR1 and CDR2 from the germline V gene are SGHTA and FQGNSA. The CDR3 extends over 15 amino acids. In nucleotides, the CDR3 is TGTGCCAGCAGCTTAAGTAGTTCAATCGCCTACGAGCAGTACTTC. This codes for CASSLSSSIAYEQYF.

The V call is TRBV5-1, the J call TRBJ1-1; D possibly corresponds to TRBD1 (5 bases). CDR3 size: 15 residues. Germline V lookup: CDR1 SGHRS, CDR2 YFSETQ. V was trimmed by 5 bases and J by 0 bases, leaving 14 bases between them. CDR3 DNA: TGCGCCAGCAGTACAGGAGCGTACGTGAACACTGAAGCTTTCTTT. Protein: CASSTGAYVNTEAFF.

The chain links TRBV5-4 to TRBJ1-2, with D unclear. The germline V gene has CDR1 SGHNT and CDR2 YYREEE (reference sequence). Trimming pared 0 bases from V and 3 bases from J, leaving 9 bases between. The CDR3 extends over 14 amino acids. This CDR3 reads CASSLAGRDYGYTF. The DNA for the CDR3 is TGTGCCAGCAGCTTGGCGGGGAGGGACTATGGCTACACCTTC.

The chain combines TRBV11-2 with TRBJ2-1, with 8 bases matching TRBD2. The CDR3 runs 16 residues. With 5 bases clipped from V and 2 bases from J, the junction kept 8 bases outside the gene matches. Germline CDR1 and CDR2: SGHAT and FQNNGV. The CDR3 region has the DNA TGTGCCAGCAGCCACATGGGAGCGGGGGCCTACAATGAGCAGTTCTTC. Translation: CASSHMGAGAYNEQFF. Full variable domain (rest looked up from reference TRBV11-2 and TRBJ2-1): EAGVAQSPRYKIIEKRQSVAFWCNPISGHATLYWYQQILGQGPKLLIQFQNNGVVDDSQLPKDRFSAERLKGVDSTLKIQPAKLEDSAVYLCASSHMGAGAYNEQFFGPGTRLTVL.

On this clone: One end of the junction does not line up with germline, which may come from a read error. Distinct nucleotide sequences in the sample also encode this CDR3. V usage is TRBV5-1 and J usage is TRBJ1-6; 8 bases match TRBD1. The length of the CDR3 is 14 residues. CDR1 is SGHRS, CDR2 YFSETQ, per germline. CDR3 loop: CASSSRQGNSPLHF. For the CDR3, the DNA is TGCGCCAGCAGTTCTCGACAGGGGAATTCACCCCTACACTTT.

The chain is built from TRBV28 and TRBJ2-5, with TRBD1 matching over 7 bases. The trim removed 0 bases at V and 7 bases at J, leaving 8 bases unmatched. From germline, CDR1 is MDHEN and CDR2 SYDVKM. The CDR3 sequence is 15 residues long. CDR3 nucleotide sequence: TGTGCCAGCAGTTTATGGAGGGGGCGGCACGGGACCCAGTACTTC. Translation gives CASSLWRGRHGTQYF.

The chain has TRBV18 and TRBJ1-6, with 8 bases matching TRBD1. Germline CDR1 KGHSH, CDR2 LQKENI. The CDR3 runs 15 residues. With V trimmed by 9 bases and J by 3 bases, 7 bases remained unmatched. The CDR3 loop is CASSRDRLYNSPLHF. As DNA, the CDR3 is TGTGCCAGTTCAAGGGACAGGCTCTATAATTCACCCCTCCACTTT. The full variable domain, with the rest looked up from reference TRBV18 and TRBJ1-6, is NAGVMQNPRHLVRRRGQEARLRCSPMKGHSHVYWYRQLPEEGLKFMVYLQKENIIDESGMPKERFSAEFPKEGPSILRIQQVVRGDSAAYFCASSRDRLYNSPLHFGNGTRLTVT.

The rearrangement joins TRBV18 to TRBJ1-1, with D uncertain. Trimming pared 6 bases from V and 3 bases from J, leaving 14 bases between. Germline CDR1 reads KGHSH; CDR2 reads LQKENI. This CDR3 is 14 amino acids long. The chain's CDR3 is CASSLGFGHTEAFF. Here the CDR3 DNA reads TGTGCCAGCTCCCTCGGCTTTGGGCACACTGAAGCTTTCTTT.

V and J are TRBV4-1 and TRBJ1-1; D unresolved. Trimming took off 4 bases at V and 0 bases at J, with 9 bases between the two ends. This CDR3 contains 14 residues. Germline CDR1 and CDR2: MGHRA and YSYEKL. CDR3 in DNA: TGCGCCAGCAGCCTTCCTAGGCTGAACACTGAAGCTTTCTTT. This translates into CASSLPRLNTEAFF.

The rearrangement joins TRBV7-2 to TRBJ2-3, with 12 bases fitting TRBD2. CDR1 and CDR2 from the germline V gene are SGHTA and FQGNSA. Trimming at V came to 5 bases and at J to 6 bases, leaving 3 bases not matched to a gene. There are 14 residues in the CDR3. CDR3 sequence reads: CASSRLAGVDTQYF. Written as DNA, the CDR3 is TGTGCCAGCAGCCGACTAGCGGGGGTGGATACGCAGTATTTT.

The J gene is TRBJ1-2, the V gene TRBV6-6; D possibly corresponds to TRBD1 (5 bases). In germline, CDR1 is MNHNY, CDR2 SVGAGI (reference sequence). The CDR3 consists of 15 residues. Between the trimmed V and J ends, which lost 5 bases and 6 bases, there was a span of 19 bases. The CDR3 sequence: CASSLLQGSWDGYTF. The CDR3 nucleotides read TGTGCCAGCAGTCTCCTCCAGGGATCTTGGGATGGCTACACCTTC.

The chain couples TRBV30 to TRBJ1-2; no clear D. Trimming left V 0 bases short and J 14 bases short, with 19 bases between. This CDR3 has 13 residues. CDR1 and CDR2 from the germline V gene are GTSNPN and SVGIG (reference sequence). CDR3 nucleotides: TGTGCCTGGAGTGTACCAGGCTATGAAGGGAGGACCTTC. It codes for CAWSVPGYEGRTF.

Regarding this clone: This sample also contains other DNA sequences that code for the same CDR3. The CDR3 DNA sequence: TGTGCCAGCTCACCAAGAGCGGGAGAGACCCAGTACTTC. This gives the protein CASSPRAGETQYF. This chain joins TRBV18 and TRBJ2-5; perhaps TRBD2 as D (6 bases). Germline V gives CDR1 KGHSH, CDR2 LQKENI. V shed 2 bases and J shed 4 bases, with 8 bases lying between them. CDR3 length equals 13 residues.